These 8 T cell receptor beta chains were sequenced from one sample in a study of cytomegalovirus exposure and HLA in healthy donors. A multiplex PCR was run with 60 Vbeta primers and 13 Jbeta primers. Only in-frame clones appear in the TCRdb table, and some are missing; sequencing was by immunoSEQ multiplex PCR. The sample consists of about 120,000 clones, 60% to 80% of them appearing once. Sequencing was carried out using PBMCs. Receptors originate from a woman aged 50 to 60 in good health and CMV-seronegative.

The chain uses TRBV28 and TRBJ1-2; maybe TRBD1 (5 bases). This CDR3 is built from 14 residues. V lost 5 bases and J lost 4, with 14 bases in between. Germline V gives CDR1 MDHEN, CDR2 SYDVKM. CDR3 sequence reads: CASSPWGEAYGYTF. The CDR3 DNA is TGTGCCAGCAGTCCTTGGGGGGAAGCCTATGGCTACACCTTC.

This clone was counted only a few times. This sequence joins TRBV5-4 and TRBJ1-2; D is unclear. The length of the CDR3 is 14 residues. Germline V gene data show CDR1 as SGHNT and CDR2 as YYREEE (reference sequence). V lost 4 bases to trimming and J lost 4 bases, with 14 bases between them. CDR3 loop: CASSDARTGYGYTF. CDR3 in DNA: TGTGCCAGCAGCGATGCCCGTACCGGCTATGGCTACACCTTC.

The J gene is TRBJ2-5, the V gene TRBV19, with TRBD1 identical over 10 bases. Germline assignment: CDR1 LNHDA and CDR2 SQIVND (reference sequence). V was pared by 5 bases and J by 3 bases, with 3 bases of the junction left unmatched. This CDR3 spans 14 amino acids. CDR3 DNA sequence: TGTGCCAGTAGTCTGACAGGGGGCGAAGAGACCCAGTACTTC. Encoded protein: CASSLTGGEETQYF.

The count of this clone is one. V is TRBV7-2 and J is TRBJ2-1; possibly TRBD2 for D (6 bases). Germline values: CDR1 SGHTA, CDR2 FQGNSA. This CDR3 has 17 residues. V was pared by 5 bases and J by 9 bases, with 26 bases between. CDR3 in DNA: TGTGCCAGCAGCCGACATCCCCAAACGGAGCGGGTAAGTGAGCAGTTCTTC. It specifies CASSRHPQTERVSEQFF.

This clone has just a few counts. The rearrangement links TRBV7-3 to TRBJ2-1; D is uncertain. CDR3 length equals 13 residues. In germline, CDR1 is SGHTA, CDR2 FQGTGA. V lost 4 bases and J 6 bases, leaving 10 bases between the germline ends. CDR3 loop: CASSYRRGNEQFF. For the CDR3, the DNA is TGTGCCAGCAGCTACCGAAGAGGCAATGAGCAGTTCTTC.

The chain couples TRBV27 to TRBJ2-7; 8 bases fit TRBD2. CDR1 is MNHEY and CDR2 is SMNVEV in the germline V gene (reference sequence). CDR3 size: 14 residues. With 7 bases clipped from V and 3 bases from J, the junction kept 8 bases outside the gene matches. CDR3 protein: CASNVGGGVYEQYF. The CDR3 bases are TGTGCCAGCAACGTCGGGGGGGGAGTCTACGAGCAGTACTTC.

The rearrangement uses TRBV2 and TRBJ2-3; 7 bases match TRBD2. With 6 bases clipped from V and 0 bases from J, the junction kept 0 bases outside the gene matches. Germline assignment: CDR1 SNHLY and CDR2 FYNNEI. There are 13 residues in the CDR3. The CDR3 region is CASRGGSTDTQYF. CDR3 DNA sequence: TGTGCCAGCAGGGGGGGGAGCACAGATACGCAGTATTTT.

The V and J genes are TRBV18 and TRBJ2-5; the match to TRBD2 covers 9 bases. Germline assignment: CDR1 KGHSH and CDR2 LQKENI. Trimming took 1 base from V and 1 from J; bases not matched to a gene: 10. The length of the CDR3 is 18 residues. CDR3 sequence: CASSPLRGSGSLQETQYF. CDR3 DNA: TGTGCCAGCTCACCACTGCGGGGTAGCGGGAGCCTCCAAGAGACCCAGTACTTC.